The 3 T cell receptor beta chains below were found in one sample sequenced in a study of cytomegalovirus exposure and HLA in healthy donors. The protocol was immunoSEQ multiplex PCR, while the TCRdb copy is restricted to in-frame clones and leaves out a portion. The table lists some 79,000 clones, 85% to 95% of them singletons. Sequenced input: PBMCs. These receptors were collected from a woman between 18 and 30 years old in good health and CMV-seropositive.

This clone was counted a single time. The chain combines TRBV15 with TRBJ1-2; D is unclear. CDR3 length: 14 residues. The germline gives CDR1 LNHNV, CDR2 YYDKDF (reference sequence). V lost 5 bases to trimming and J lost 4 bases, with 14 bases between them. CDR3 residues: CATSSTSFPYGYTF. CDR3 in DNA: TGTGCCACCAGCTCCACTTCGTTCCCCTATGGCTACACCTTC.

The table lists this clone with a few counts. One junction end disagrees with the germline gene, perhaps due to a read error. V gene TRBV2 combines with J gene TRBJ2-2; 7 nucleotides match TRBD1. This CDR3 contains 15 residues. Per germline, CDR1 SNHLY and CDR2 FYNNEI. The CDR3 loop is CASSETGMNSGELFF. In DNA form, the CDR3 reads TGTGCCAGCAGCGAGACAGGGATGAACTCCGGGGAGCTGTTTTTT.

CDR3 nucleotides: TGCAGCGGCATACTAGCGGGAGGCCACTCCTACGAGCAGTACTTC. Amino acid sequence: CSGILAGGHSYEQYF. This chain connects TRBV29-1 to TRBJ2-7, with 12 bases that match TRBD2. The length of the CDR3 is 15 residues. V lost 7 bases to trimming and J lost 0 bases; unmatched junction nucleotides: 7. Germline assignment: CDR1 SQVTM and CDR2 ANQGSEA.